Shown below are 5 T cell receptor beta chains from a single sample sequenced in a study of T cell repertoires in cytomegalovirus infection. These receptors' antigens are unknown. Using its own MiXCR run on the reads, TCRdb lists one record per CDR3 protein. The data show roughly 500,000 distinct CDR3 sequences, 33% seen once. The material sequenced was cultured PBMCs, taken from culture after CMV antigen stimulation. These receptor sequences come from a human donor in good health (CMV status not recorded). Some clones in this sample may be carry-over from other donors' samples.

The V gene is TRBV6-5, the J gene TRBJ2-3; 9 bases line up with TRBD1. This CDR3 region has 14 residues. The germline gives CDR1 MNHEY, CDR2 SVGAGI. V dropped 8 bases and J dropped 1; count of bases not matched to a gene: 4. CDR3: CASGTGRGTDTQYF. The CDR3 DNA follows: TGTGCCAGCGGGACAGGGAGGGGCACAGATACGCAGTATTTT.

The V and J genes are TRBV27 and TRBJ2-5; the D gene is possibly TRBD1 (5 bases). CDR3 length: 12 residues. V was shortened by 4 bases and J by 7 bases, with 10 bases between the two germline ends. Germline lookup yields CDR1 MNHEY and CDR2 SMNVEV (reference sequence). The CDR3 is CASSSSRGTQYF. The CDR3 DNA reads TGTGCCAGCAGTTCTTCTAGGGGGACCCAGTACTTC.

This clonotype was detected many times. The chain links TRBV7-2 to TRBJ1-1, with D hard to call. Germline-derived CDR1 and CDR2 are SGHTA and FQGNSA. This CDR3 contains 11 residues. The V end was cut by 1 base, the J end by 11 bases, with 8 bases between. CDR3 sequence: CASSLGPHAFF. In DNA form, the CDR3 reads TGTGCCAGCAGCTTAGGGCCCCATGCTTTCTTT.

In its sample, this clonotype was seen many times. The chain combines TRBV6-2 or TRBV6-3 with TRBJ2-1, with 7 positions matching TRBD2. Germline CDR1 reads MNHEY; CDR2 reads SVGEGT. The CDR3 is made up of 15 amino acids. Trimming removed 5 bases from V and 8 bases from J; junction bases left unmatched: 12. The CDR3 bases are TGTGCCAGCAGTCCCAAGGCGGGAGATGGCGATGAGCAGTTCTTC. Encoded protein: CASSPKAGDGDEQFF.

CDR3 loop: CAISESSSGRMETQYF. Here the CDR3 DNA reads TGTGCCATCAGTGAGTCGAGTAGCGGGAGGATGGAGACCCAGTACTTC. The J gene is TRBJ2-5, the V gene TRBV10-3; 10 positions match TRBD2. V was pared by 0 bases and J by 5 bases, with 6 bases of the junction left unmatched. CDR3 length equals 16 residues. CDR1 and CDR2 from the germline V gene are ENHRY and SYGVKD.